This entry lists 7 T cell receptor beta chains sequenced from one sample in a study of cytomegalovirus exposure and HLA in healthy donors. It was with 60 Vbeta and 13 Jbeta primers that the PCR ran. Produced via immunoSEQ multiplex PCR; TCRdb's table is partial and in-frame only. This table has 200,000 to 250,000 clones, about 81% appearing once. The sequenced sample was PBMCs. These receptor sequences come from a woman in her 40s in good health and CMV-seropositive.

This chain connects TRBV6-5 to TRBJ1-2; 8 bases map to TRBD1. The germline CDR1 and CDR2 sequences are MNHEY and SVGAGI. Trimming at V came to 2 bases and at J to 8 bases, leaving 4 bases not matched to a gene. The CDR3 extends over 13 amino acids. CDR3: CASSYPGGAGYTF. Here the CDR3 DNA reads TGTGCCAGCAGTTACCCAGGGGGCGCGGGCTACACCTTC.

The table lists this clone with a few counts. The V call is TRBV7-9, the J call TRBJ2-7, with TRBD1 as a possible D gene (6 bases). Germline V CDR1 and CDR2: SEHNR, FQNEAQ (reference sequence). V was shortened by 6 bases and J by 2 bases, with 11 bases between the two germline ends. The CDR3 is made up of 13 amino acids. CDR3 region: CASRSEGAYEQYF. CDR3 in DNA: TGTGCCAGCAGATCCGAGGGGGCCTACGAGCAGTACTTC.

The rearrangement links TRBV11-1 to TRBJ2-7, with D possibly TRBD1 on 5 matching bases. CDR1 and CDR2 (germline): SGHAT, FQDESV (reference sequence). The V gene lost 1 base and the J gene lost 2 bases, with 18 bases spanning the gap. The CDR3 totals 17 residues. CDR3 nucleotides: TGTGCCAGCAGCTTAGGTCCAGGGCTTGTATATCCCTACGAGCAGTACTTC. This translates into CASSLGPGLVYPYEQYF.

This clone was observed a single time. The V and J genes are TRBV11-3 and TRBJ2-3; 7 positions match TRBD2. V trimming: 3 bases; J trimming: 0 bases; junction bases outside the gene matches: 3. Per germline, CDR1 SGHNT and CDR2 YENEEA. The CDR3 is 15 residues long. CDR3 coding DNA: TGTGCCAGCAGCTTCGATAGCGGGAGCACAGATACGCAGTATTTT. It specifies CASSFDSGSTDTQYF.

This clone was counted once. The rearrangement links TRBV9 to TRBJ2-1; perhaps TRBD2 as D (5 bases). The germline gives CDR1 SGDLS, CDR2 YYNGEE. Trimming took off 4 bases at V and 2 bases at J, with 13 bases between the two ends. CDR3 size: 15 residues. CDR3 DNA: TGTGCCAGCAGCTCCTCGATCGGGACCTACAATGAGCAGTTCTTC. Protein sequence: CASSSSIGTYNEQFF.

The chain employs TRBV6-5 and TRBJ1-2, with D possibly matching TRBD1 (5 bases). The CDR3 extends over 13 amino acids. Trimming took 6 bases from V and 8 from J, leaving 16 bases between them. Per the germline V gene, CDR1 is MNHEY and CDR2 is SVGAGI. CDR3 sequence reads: CASSQSAGNGYTF. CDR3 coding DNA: TGTGCCAGCAGCCAGAGCGCAGGGAACGGCTACACCTTC.

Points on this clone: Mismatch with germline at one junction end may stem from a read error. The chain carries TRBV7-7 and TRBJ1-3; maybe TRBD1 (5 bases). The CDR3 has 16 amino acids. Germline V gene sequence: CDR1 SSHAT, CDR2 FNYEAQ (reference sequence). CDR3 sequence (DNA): TGTGCTAGCAGCTTAGATGGGGCTTTCCCTGGAAACACCATATATTTT. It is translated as CASSLDGAFPGNTIYF.